This T cell receptor (beta chain) was documented in a study of blood T cell repertoires in COVID-19. Study-level information: COVID-19 samples, acute and convalescent, were from the United States, Italy and Spain.

CDR1 and CDR2 (germline): PRHDT, FYEKMQ (reference sequence). This CDR3 has 13 residues. Trimming removed 5 bases at V and 5 bases at J, with 13 bases between. In this sample, this clone turned up once. The protocol was immunoSEQ multiplex PCR, while the TCRdb copy is restricted to in-frame clones and leaves out a portion. Of over 75,000 clones in the sample, about 88% were seen once. Sequencing was done on a sample of peripheral blood. This sequence joins TRBV13 and TRBJ2-7; no clear D. This clonotype was sampled from a woman of 80 years or more with active COVID-19. This chain's CDR3 is CASSPPPGDEQYF. CDR3 nucleotide sequence: TGTGCCAGCAGCCCCCCTCCAGGCGACGAGCAGTACTTC.